This TCR beta chain emerged from a study of cytomegalovirus exposure and HLA in healthy donors. As for the study in general: Out of about 190 million T cells, an earlier analysis found 117 million unique TCR beta sequences in total.

Germline loops: CDR1 SGHNT, CDR2 YYREEE (reference sequence). The CDR3 runs to 12 residues. This clone was seen more than once but under ten times. Antigen: not known. One end of the junction fails to match germline, which may point to a read error. Overall study findings and caveats: When the data were analyzed later, several of the most significant clusters appeared to be linked to common viral pathogens. A later look showed TCR association rates differing by HLA locus, highest for DRB1 and lowest for HLA-C.

The PCR made use of 60 Vbeta and 13 Jbeta primers. The data were produced by immunoSEQ multiplex PCR, yet TCRdb's version contains in-frame clones alone and is incomplete. The table has 210,000 or so clones, approximately 88% seen once. The J gene is TRBJ2-2, the V gene TRBV5-4; D is unresolved. Input material: PBMCs. The TCR was taken from a boy aged 2 to 9 in good health and CMV-seronegative. The CDR3 is CASSRGTRELFF. CDR3 DNA: TGTGCCAGCAGCCGCGGCACCCGGGAGCTGTTTTTT.